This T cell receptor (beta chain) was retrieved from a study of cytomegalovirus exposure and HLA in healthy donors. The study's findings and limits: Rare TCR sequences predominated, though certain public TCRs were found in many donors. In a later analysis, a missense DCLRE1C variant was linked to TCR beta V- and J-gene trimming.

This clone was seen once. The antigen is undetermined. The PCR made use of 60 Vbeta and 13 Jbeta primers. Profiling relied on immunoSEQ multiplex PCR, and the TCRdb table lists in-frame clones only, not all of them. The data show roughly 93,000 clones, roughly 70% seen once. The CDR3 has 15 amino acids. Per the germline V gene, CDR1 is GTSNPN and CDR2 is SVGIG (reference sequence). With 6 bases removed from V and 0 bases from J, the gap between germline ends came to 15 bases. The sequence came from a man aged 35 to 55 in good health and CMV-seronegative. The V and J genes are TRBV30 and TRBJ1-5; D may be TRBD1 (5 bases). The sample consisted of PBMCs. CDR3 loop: CACETDSYSNQPQHF. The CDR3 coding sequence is TGTGCCTGTGAGACAGATTCTTATAGCAATCAGCCCCAGCATTTT.